The 14 T cell receptor beta chains listed next were all sequenced from one sample in a study of breast tumors, draining lymph nodes, adjacent tissues. The lymph nodes were axillary draining lymph nodes from breast cancer patients. TCRdb re-analysed the multiplex PCR reads in MiXCR, keeping a single row per CDR3 protein. The table includes roughly 110,000 distinct CDR3 sequences, about 30% detected once. Sample: axillary lymph node tissue. These receptors were collected from a female donor with breast cancer. Some clones in this sample may be carry-over from other donors' samples.

Many counts were recorded for this clonotype. The chain recombines TRBV11-2 with TRBJ2-1; 10 bases are a match to TRBD2. The junction had 7 bases not matched to a gene; V was cut back by 4 bases and J by 7 bases. The CDR3 is 15 residues long. The germline gives CDR1 SGHAT, CDR2 FQNNGV. CDR3 region: CASSYLAGAWNEQFF. In nucleotides, the CDR3 is TGTGCCAGCAGCTACCTAGCGGGAGCTTGGAATGAGCAGTTCTTC.

This clonotype has a count of ten or more. The rearrangement joins TRBV11-2 to TRBJ1-2; a possible D gene is TRBD1 (5 bases). The CDR3 has 15 residues. Germline V gene data show CDR1 as SGHAT and CDR2 as FQNNGV. The V end was cut by 5 bases, the J end by 5 bases, with 18 bases between. In DNA form, the CDR3 reads TGTGCCAGCAGCCCCCTCGGAGGGGAGGTATATGGCTACACCTTC. This sequence encodes CASSPLGGEVYGYTF.

The CDR3 nucleotides read TGTGCCAGCAGCGTAGGAGTAGCGGGGGCACGGAATTCACCCCTCCACTTT. It specifies CASSVGVAGARNSPLHF. The genes are TRBV9 and TRBJ1-6, with TRBD1 as a possible D gene (6 bases). CDR3 length: 17 residues. Trimming stripped 0 bases from V and 7 bases from J, with 17 bases between. Germline loops: CDR1 SGDLS, CDR2 YYNGEE.

Points on this clonotype: Just one base apart from a much larger clone, this may be a read error. The genes are TRBV5-1 and TRBJ2-1; 8 bases align to TRBD2. This CDR3 is 12 amino acids long. Per the germline V gene, CDR1 is SGHRS and CDR2 is YFSETQ. CDR3 region: CASSLEAGEHFF. In DNA, the CDR3 is TGCGCCAGCAGCTTAGAAGCGGGAGAGCACTTCTTC.

The J gene is TRBJ2-2, the V gene TRBV7-3, with 12 positions matching TRBD2. Trimming removed 11 bases from V and 4 bases from J; junction bases left unmatched: 8. CDR1 and CDR2 from the germline V gene are SGHTA and FQGTGA. This CDR3 is 15 amino acids long. For the CDR3, the DNA is TGTGCCTCATCTAGCGGGAGGGCCGCCACCGGGGAGCTGTTTTTT. Translating gives CASSSGRAATGELFF.

This clonotype occurred many times. The genes are TRBV10-1 and TRBJ2-1; D remains unclear. The germline gives CDR1 WNHNN, CDR2 SYGVQD (reference sequence). The CDR3 spans 13 residues. V was cut by 3 bases and J by 7 bases, with 10 bases left in between. Written as DNA, the CDR3 is TGCGCCAGCAGTGAAGGCAGGCTGAATGAGCAGTTCTTC. It yields the protein CASSEGRLNEQFF.

Ten or more counts support this clonotype. The gene calls are TRBV9 and TRBJ1-3; a possible D gene is TRBD1 (5 bases). Per the germline V gene, CDR1 is SGDLS and CDR2 is YYNGEE. The CDR3 has 15 amino acids. V gave up 6 bases and J gave up 0 bases, with 13 bases separating them. CDR3: CASTNGGVSGNTIYF. The CDR3 nucleotides are TGTGCCAGCACAAACGGAGGGGTCTCTGGAAACACCATATATTTT.

Many counts were recorded for this clonotype. V usage is TRBV7-3 and J usage is TRBJ2-3, with 7 bases matching TRBD2. The CDR3 runs to 14 residues. Trimming took 7 bases from V and 4 from J; bases not matched to a gene: 8. Germline V gene data show CDR1 as SGHTA and CDR2 as FQGTGA. The CDR3 nucleotides read TGTGCCAGCACGTCGGGACTACCCCCAGATACGCAGTATTTT. Its translation is CASTSGLPPDTQYF.

With regard to this clonotype: The junction and the germline gene differ at one end; a read error may be behind it. The genes are TRBV7-6 and TRBJ2-5; D possibly matches TRBD1 or TRBD2 (5 bases each). The germline V gene has CDR1 SGHVS and CDR2 FNYEAQ. The length of the CDR3 is 15 residues. CDR3 in DNA: TGTGCCAGCAGCCCAAGTGGAACGAGGGTAGGGACCCAGGACTTC. Encoded protein: CASSPSGTRVGTQDF.

This clonotype has at least ten counts. The rearrangement joins TRBV6-1 to TRBJ1-2; a weak D match, TRBD1 (5 bases). Trimming cost V 3 bases and J 3 bases, with 14 bases left between them. The CDR3 contains 15 residues. Germline CDR1 reads MNHNS; CDR2 reads SASEGT. The CDR3 sequence: CASSDRGLSDYGYTF. DNA of the CDR3: TGTGCCAGCAGTGACCGGGGCTTATCTGACTATGGCTACACCTTC.

The J gene is TRBJ2-6, the V gene TRBV2, with TRBD1 identical over 9 bases. Germline V gene data show CDR1 as SNHLY and CDR2 as FYNNEI. The junction had 12 bases not matched to a gene; V was cut back by 8 bases and J by 4 bases. This CDR3 region has 17 residues. CDR3 sequence: CASLAVGQGTGANVLTF. The CDR3 DNA reads as TGTGCCAGCCTCGCGGTAGGACAGGGGACCGGGGCCAACGTCCTGACTTTC.

This clonotype was seen repeatedly, ten times or more. This chain uses TRBV7-9 with TRBJ2-7, with 9 nucleotides matching TRBD1. J lost 2 bases, V lost 5 bases, and 10 bases had no gene match. Germline-derived CDR1 and CDR2 are SEHNR and FQNEAQ (reference sequence). This CDR3 has 16 residues. Here the CDR3 reads CASSPKQGATTYEQYF. The CDR3 DNA reads as TGTGCCAGCAGCCCAAAACAGGGGGCGACCACCTACGAGCAGTACTTC.

There are many counts of this clonotype. Given a much more abundant clone one base away, this may be a read error. The V gene is TRBV4-3, the J gene TRBJ1-2; D gene uncertain. The germline V and J ends were trimmed by 0 bases and 3 bases, with 14 bases remaining between them. CDR1 is LGHNA and CDR2 is YSLEER in the germline V gene. The CDR3 runs to 16 residues. CDR3 region: CASSQDSWGTDYGYTF. The CDR3 bases are TGCGCCAGCAGCCAAGATAGTTGGGGAACCGACTATGGCTACACCTTC.

There are many counts of this clonotype. The chain combines TRBV11-3 with TRBJ2-3; D unclear. Germline CDR1 reads SGHNT; CDR2 reads YENEEA. This CDR3 contains 14 residues. V was trimmed by 5 bases and J by 6 bases, leaving 15 bases between them. The CDR3 spells CASSPGRLGDTQYF. As DNA, the CDR3 is TGTGCCAGCAGCCCTGGACGGCTGGGGGATACGCAGTATTTT.